The clone carrying this TCR beta chain was found many times. The record originates from a study of T-cell memory formation after mild COVID-19. The germline V and J ends were trimmed by 4 bases and 6 bases, with 12 bases remaining between them. Germline V gene sequence: CDR1 SGHDN, CDR2 FVKESK. The CDR3 runs 13 residues. TCRdb reprocessed the 5' RACE reads with MiXCR, giving one entry per CDR3 protein. In the table there are about 33,000 distinct CDR3 sequences, roughly 21% of which are singletons. The clonotype originates from an adult who had mild COVID-19 (a few samples of this study predate the infection). Cell type and time point are not known. J is TRBJ1-1 and V is TRBV14; D possibly corresponds to TRBD1 (5 bases). What was sequenced was PBMCs or a T cell subset sorted from them (not recorded which). The CDR3 DNA is TGTGCCAGCAGCCCCAGGGTTTTTGCTGAAGCTTTCTTT. It codes for CASSPRVFAEAFF.